This T cell receptor (beta chain) was recovered during a study of OX40 agonist ivuxolimab in advanced cancers. At the level of the study: Dose-escalation patients were diagnosed with hepatocellular carcinoma, melanoma, renal cell cancer or head and neck cancer.

Autoimmune disease history or systemic immunosuppression was exclusionary. Sequencing used immunoSEQ multiplex PCR; TCRdb keeps in-frame clones, though not all of them. The sample includes tens of thousands of clones, under 85% of them seen just once. The V gene's germline CDR1 is LNHDA and CDR2 SQIVND (reference sequence). The length of the CDR3 is 15 residues. The V gene end was trimmed by 2 bases and the J gene end by 5 bases; junction bases not matched to a gene: 4. This TCR derives from an adult with an advanced solid tumor such as melanoma, head and neck, liver or kidney cancer. This specimen consisted of CD4+ or CD8+ T cells sorted from blood, obtained in a trial of the OX40 agonist ivuxolimab. The chain employs TRBV19 and TRBJ2-1; 9 positions match TRBD1. The DNA of the CDR3 is TGTGCCAGTAGTATATGGGGACAGGGAGACAATGAGCAGTTCTTC. Translated: CASSIWGQGDNEQFF.